This T cell receptor (beta chain) was obtained from a study of blood T cell repertoires in COVID-19. Study overall: The samples span acute and convalescent COVID-19 from the United States, Italy and Spain. Sources were T cells, B-cell-depleted T cells, or PBMCs; the material itself was cDNA or gDNA.

CDR3 length equals 15 residues. Germline loops: CDR1 LNHDA, CDR2 SQIVND (reference sequence). J lost 7 bases, V lost 6 bases, and 14 bases had no gene match. Methods used by the authors: Nucleated cell counts were estimated from reference gene primer amplification. Clones were sequenced by immunoSEQ multiplex PCR, and TCRdb holds only the in-frame ones, with some missing. The DNA was the basis for D and trimming; V, J and clone size are from that table. The table includes some 130,000 clones, roughly 86% detected once. The sequenced sample was peripheral blood. The clonotype originates from an older woman with acute or convalescent COVID-19. The gene calls are TRBV19 and TRBJ2-7, with 8 bases matching TRBD1. The CDR3 is CASSPGQGGLREQYF. The CDR3 nucleotides read TGTGCCAGTAGCCCCGGACAGGGCGGATTACGGGAGCAGTACTTC.